These 13 T cell receptor beta chains came from one sample sequenced in a study of shared clonotypes between healthy human individuals. TCRdb keeps only in-frame clones here, not all; method: immunoSEQ multiplex PCR. The profile shows a few million clones, 85% to 95% of them singletons. The sample was naive CD4+ T cells from PBMCs. Described subset: CD45RA+ positively selected. Source of these receptors: a man younger than 35 in good health. Some clones in this sample may be carry-over from other donors' samples.

As for this clone: The sample contains more than one DNA sequence encoding this CDR3. The genes are TRBV2 and TRBJ1-4; D gene uncertain. The CDR3 spans 15 residues. V lost 4 bases to trimming and J lost 0 bases, with 9 bases between them. Germline-derived CDR1 and CDR2 are SNHLY and FYNNEI. The CDR3 is CASSADGTTNEKLFF. CDR3 DNA: TGTGCCAGCAGTGCGGACGGGACAACTAATGAAAAACTGTTTTTT.

Remarks on this clone: Within the sample, other DNA sequences also encode this same CDR3. The chain has TRBV9 and TRBJ2-3; D gene ambiguous. CDR1 and CDR2 from the germline V gene are SGDLS and YYNGEE. V lost 2 bases, J lost 0 bases, and 4 bases lay in between. There are 13 residues in the CDR3. The CDR3 loop reads CASSVASTDTQYF. DNA for the CDR3: TGTGCCAGCAGCGTTGCAAGCACAGATACGCAGTATTTT.

This chain uses TRBV18 with TRBJ1-3; unclear D gene. The CDR3 has 16 residues. The ends were cut back, 1 base at V and 4 bases at J, with 14 bases in the middle. Germline CDR1 reads KGHSH; CDR2 reads LQKENI. CDR3 in amino acids: CASSPRVGSDGNTIYF. The DNA of the CDR3 is TGTGCCAGCTCACCACGGGTTGGGTCGGACGGAAACACCATATATTTT.

This rearrangement joins TRBV29-1 to TRBJ2-3; D is unresolved. Germline-derived CDR1 and CDR2 are SQVTM and ANQGSEA. Trimming shortened V by 6 bases and J by 4 bases, and 8 bases separated the two germline ends. This CDR3 has 11 residues. CDR3 DNA: TGCAGCGTATCGACGGCAGATACGCAGTATTTT. Translated, it gives CSVSTADTQYF.

V and J are TRBV5-4 and TRBJ1-4; 8 nucleotides align to TRBD1. The CDR3 contains 15 residues. V gave up 4 bases and J gave up 2 bases; unmatched junction bases: 4. CDR1 SGHNT and CDR2 YYREEE come from the germline V gene (reference sequence). CDR3 DNA: TGTGCCAGCAGCACAGGGGGGCTCACTAATGAAAAACTGTTTTTT. Its protein is CASSTGGLTNEKLFF.

This chain uses TRBV4-1 with TRBJ1-6; weak D call: TRBD1 (5 bases). CDR3 length: 16 amino acids. CDR1 MGHRA and CDR2 YSYEKL come from the germline V gene. V lost 4 bases to trimming and J lost 10 bases, with 20 bases between them. DNA for the CDR3: TGCGCCAGCAGCCCGCTGGCATCGGGGGGGGACTCACCCCTCCACTTT. Translating gives CASSPLASGGDSPLHF.

This chain links TRBV18 with TRBJ1-4; no definite D call. CDR1 KGHSH and CDR2 LQKENI come from the germline V gene. The CDR3 totals 14 residues. Trimming stripped 6 bases from V and 5 bases from J, with 13 bases between. The CDR3 coding sequence is TGTGCCAGCTCGCCGATGAGGCAGAATGAAAAACTGTTTTTT. Translating gives CASSPMRQNEKLFF.

The CDR3 DNA follows: TGCGCCAGCAGCCCCTTTTGGGCGGGAGAAGACAATGAGCAGTTCTTC. As protein: CASSPFWAGEDNEQFF. The chain carries TRBV5-1 and TRBJ2-1; the match to TRBD2 covers 7 bases. From germline, CDR1 is SGHRS and CDR2 YFSETQ. J was trimmed by 5 bases and V by 4 bases; bases with no gene match: 12. The CDR3 sequence is 16 residues long.

CDR3 sequence reads: CASSPQGAGNTGELFF. The CDR3 nucleotides are TGTGCCAGCAGTCCCCAGGGGGCAGGGAACACCGGGGAGCTGTTTTTT. V gene TRBV25-1 combines with J gene TRBJ2-2; 8 bases line up with TRBD1. V trimming: 5 bases; J trimming: 1 base; junction bases outside the gene matches: 6. CDR1 and CDR2 (germline): MGHDK, SYGVNS. CDR3 length: 16 amino acids.

The chain recombines TRBV6-1 with TRBJ2-1; no clear D. This CDR3 region has 13 residues. From germline, CDR1 is MNHNS and CDR2 SASEGT. V was clipped by 6 bases and J by 7 bases, with 13 bases between them. The CDR3 DNA is TGTGCCAGCAGCCCCGCGCTTCATAATGAGCAGTTCTTC. It encodes CASSPALHNEQFF.

The gene calls are TRBV30 and TRBJ2-1; 9 positions agree with TRBD2. Germline V gene lookup returns CDR1 GTSNPN and CDR2 SVGIG (reference sequence). The CDR3 spans 11 residues. V shed 7 bases, J shed 9 bases, and the junction held 4 bases outside the gene matches. For the CDR3, the DNA is TGTGCCTCGGGACTAGCCCTTGAGCAGTTCTTC. This gives the protein CASGLALEQFF.

This clone appeared a single time. V and J are TRBV4-3 and TRBJ1-1; no clear D. Germline-derived CDR1 and CDR2 are LGHNA and YSLEER. The CDR3 is made up of 14 amino acids. V lost 3 bases and J 6 bases, leaving 14 bases between the germline ends. The CDR3 reads CASSQEYTGAEAFF. The CDR3 bases are TGCGCCAGCAGCCAGGAATATACCGGGGCTGAAGCTTTCTTT.

The genes are TRBV28 and TRBJ1-4; possible D gene TRBD1, 5 bases. CDR1 is MDHEN, CDR2 SYDVKM, per germline. The CDR3 contains 14 residues. Trimming cost V 4 bases and J 2 bases, with 8 bases left between them. This chain's CDR3 is CASSSAGTNEKLFF. The CDR3 coding sequence is TGTGCCAGCAGTTCGGCAGGGACTAATGAAAAACTGTTTTTT.